One and the same sample provided the 15 T cell receptor beta chains below, sequenced in a study of shared clonotypes between healthy human individuals. Method: immunoSEQ multiplex PCR; TCRdb's copy keeps in-frame clones and lacks some. This sample has around 2.3 million clones, with under 97% found just once. The sequencing input was naive CD4+ T cells sorted from blood. Subset specified: CD45RA+ positively selected. These TCRs come from a man aged 18 to 35 in good health.

This sequence joins TRBV6-5 and TRBJ2-4; D tentatively reads TRBD1 or TRBD2 (5 bases each). Germline-derived CDR1 and CDR2 are MNHEY and SVGAGI. Trimming took off 6 bases at V and 2 bases at J, with 14 bases between the two ends. This CDR3 is 15 amino acids long. In nucleotides, the CDR3 is TGTGCCAGCAGCCCTGCTGGGGGACCCAAAAACATTCAGTACTTC. This sequence encodes CASSPAGGPKNIQYF.

This sequence joins TRBV6-1 and TRBJ1-5; possible D gene TRBD1, 5 bases. Germline V gene data show CDR1 as MNHNS and CDR2 as SASEGT. V lost 6 bases and J 2 bases, leaving 14 bases between the germline ends. The CDR3 has 15 amino acids. CDR3 protein: CASRREQDRNQPQHF. CDR3 nucleotide sequence: TGTGCCAGCAGGAGAGAACAGGACCGCAATCAGCCCCAGCATTTT.

The chain combines TRBV9 with TRBJ1-2; the D gene is possibly TRBD1 (6 bases). Germline loops: CDR1 SGDLS, CDR2 YYNGEE. The CDR3 extends over 15 amino acids. The ends were cut back, 0 bases at V and 0 bases at J, with 9 bases in the middle. CDR3 bases: TGTGCCAGCAGCGTAGGGACAGTTACTAACTATGGCTACACCTTC. The encoded protein is CASSVGTVTNYGYTF.

The V gene is TRBV28, the J gene TRBJ1-1; the match to TRBD1 covers 8 bases. CDR1 is MDHEN and CDR2 is SYDVKM in the germline V gene. CDR3 length: 14 amino acids. The trim removed 10 bases at V and 10 bases at J, leaving 17 bases unmatched. CDR3 sequence (DNA): TGTGCCACTTATCCTCCGGGACAGGAGGCGGGAGCTTTCTTT. Amino acid sequence: CATYPPGQEAGAFF.

As for this clone: The junction differs from germline at one of its ends, possibly a read error. V and J are TRBV7-7 and TRBJ2-2; 8 bases align to TRBD1. Germline values: CDR1 SSHAT, CDR2 FNYEAQ (reference sequence). This CDR3 is built from 15 residues. In DNA, the CDR3 is TGTGCTAGCAGCTACCAGGGGGCGGGCACCGGGGAGCTGTTTTTT. This gives the protein CASSYQGAGTGELFF. Full variable domain (outside the CDR3, taken from reference TRBV7-7 and TRBJ2-2): GAGVSQSPRYKVTKRGQDVTLRCDPISSHATLYWYQQALGQGPEFLTYFNYEAQPDKSGLPSDRFSAERPEGSISTLTIQRTEQRDSAMYRCASSYQGAGTGELFFGEGSRLTVL.

This chain links TRBV11-2 with TRBJ1-1, with D possibly being TRBD1 (5 bases). This CDR3 comprises 15 residues. V was shortened by 2 bases and J by 4 bases, with 14 bases between the two germline ends. Germline loops: CDR1 SGHAT, CDR2 FQNNGV. The CDR3 loop reads CASSLNTGLVTEAFF. In nucleotides, the CDR3 is TGTGCCAGCAGCTTAAATACAGGATTGGTCACTGAAGCTTTCTTT. Combining the CDR3 with reference TRBV11-2 and TRBJ1-1 gives the whole variable domain EAGVAQSPRYKIIEKRQSVAFWCNPISGHATLYWYQQILGQGPKLLIQFQNNGVVDDSQLPKDRFSAERLKGVDSTLKIQPAKLEDSAVYLCASSLNTGLVTEAFFGQGTRLTVV.

This clone has only one observation. The V call is TRBV9, the J call TRBJ2-2; 8 bases fit TRBD1. The germline CDR1 and CDR2 sequences are SGDLS and YYNGEE. The CDR3 spans 15 residues. V shed 5 bases, J shed 1 base, and the junction held 4 bases outside the gene matches. The CDR3 loop reads CASRGTGGNTGELFF. DNA for the CDR3: TGTGCCAGCAGGGGCACAGGGGGGAACACCGGGGAGCTGTTTTTT.

The V call is TRBV5-4, the J call TRBJ2-2, with 11 bases aligning to TRBD1. The CDR3 spans 18 residues. V was clipped by 8 bases and J by 4 bases; unmatched bases: 16. Germline V lookup: CDR1 SGHNT, CDR2 YYREEE (reference sequence). The CDR3 coding sequence is TGTGCCAGTTACATGGCGGACAGGGGGCAGATTGGCACCGGGGAGCTGTTTTTT. Amino acid sequence: CASYMADRGQIGTGELFF.

The DNA of the CDR3 is TGTGCCACTCGGGAGTTCGCTGGAAACACCATATATTTT. Protein sequence: CATREFAGNTIYF. The rearrangement uses TRBV7-8 and TRBJ1-3, with D unclear. CDR1 and CDR2 (germline): SGHVS, FQNEAQ. The germline V and J ends were trimmed by 10 bases and 2 bases, with 12 bases remaining between them. The CDR3 covers 13 residues.

The chain carries TRBV7-2 and TRBJ2-5, with D perhaps assigned TRBD1 or TRBD2 (5 bases each). V dropped 5 bases and J dropped 2 bases, with 12 bases sitting between them. The CDR3 contains 14 residues. Germline loops: CDR1 SGHTA, CDR2 FQGNSA. CDR3 sequence (DNA): TGTGCCAGCAGCCAAGGGACCCATCAAGAGACCCAGTACTTC. It encodes CASSQGTHQETQYF.

This clone appeared once. This chain connects TRBV7-3 to TRBJ2-2; no definite D call. The CDR3 covers 13 residues. V lost 5 bases, J lost 5 bases, and 9 bases lay in between. Germline assignment: CDR1 SGHTA and CDR2 FQGTGA. The CDR3 DNA is TGTGCCAGCAGCCCGTCCGGTACCGGGGAGCTGTTTTTT. This gives the protein CASSPSGTGELFF.

This chain uses TRBV19 with TRBJ1-5; possible D gene TRBD1, 5 bases. The germline V and J ends were trimmed by 6 bases and 3 bases, with 21 bases remaining between them. The CDR3 spans 17 residues. Germline V gene lookup returns CDR1 LNHDA and CDR2 SQIVND (reference sequence). The CDR3 region has the DNA TGTGCCAGTAGCCCCGCGGGGGGGGGAGGAGCCAATCAGCCCCAGCATTTT. Translating gives CASSPAGGGGANQPQHF.

The chain carries TRBV30 and TRBJ2-3; the match to TRBD2 covers 12 bases. The CDR3 is 17 residues long. The trim removed 1 base at V and 4 bases at J, leaving 9 bases unmatched. Germline CDR1 reads GTSNPN; CDR2 reads SVGIG (reference sequence). CDR3 amino acids: CAWSATRTSGKSDTQYF. CDR3 sequence (DNA): TGTGCCTGGAGTGCTACTCGGACTAGCGGGAAGTCAGATACGCAGTATTTT.

The chain recombines TRBV5-4 with TRBJ1-2; TRBD1 matches 9 bases. CDR1 is SGHNT, CDR2 YYREEE, per germline (reference sequence). This CDR3 region has 15 residues. The junction had 9 bases not matched to a gene; V was cut back by 3 bases and J by 6 bases. DNA of the CDR3: TGTGCCAGCAGCTCCTATCCTGGGACAGGGAATGGCTACACCTTC. It codes for CASSSYPGTGNGYTF.

The chain has TRBV5-6 and TRBJ2-3, with D perhaps TRBD1 or TRBD2 (6 bases each). CDR3 size: 15 residues. The germline V gene has CDR1 SGHDT and CDR2 YYEEEE. V lost 2 bases and J 0 bases, leaving 10 bases between the germline ends. Here the CDR3 DNA reads TGTGCCAGCAGCTTAGGGGGGCCTAGCACAGATACGCAGTATTTT. Translating gives CASSLGGPSTDTQYF.